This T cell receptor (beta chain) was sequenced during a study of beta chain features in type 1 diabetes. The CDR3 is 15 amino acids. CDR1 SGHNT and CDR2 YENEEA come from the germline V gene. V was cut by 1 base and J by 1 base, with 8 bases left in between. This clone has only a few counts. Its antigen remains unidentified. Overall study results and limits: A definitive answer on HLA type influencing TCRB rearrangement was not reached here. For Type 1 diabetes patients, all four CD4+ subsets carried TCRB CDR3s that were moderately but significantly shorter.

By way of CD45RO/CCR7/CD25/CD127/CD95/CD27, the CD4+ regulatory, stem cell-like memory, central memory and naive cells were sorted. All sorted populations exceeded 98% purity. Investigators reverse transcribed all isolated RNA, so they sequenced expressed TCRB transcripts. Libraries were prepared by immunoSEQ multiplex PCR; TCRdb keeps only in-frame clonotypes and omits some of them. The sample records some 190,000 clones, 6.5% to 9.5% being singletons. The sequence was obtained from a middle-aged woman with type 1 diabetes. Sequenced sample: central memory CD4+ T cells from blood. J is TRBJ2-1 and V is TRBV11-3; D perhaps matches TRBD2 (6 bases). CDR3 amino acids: CASSLGRGSYNEQFF. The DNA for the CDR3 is TGTGCCAGCAGCTTAGGCCGGGGGTCCTACAATGAGCAGTTCTTC.